Listed here is a single T cell receptor (beta chain). CDR1 and CDR2 from the germline V gene are LGHDT and YNNKEL (reference sequence). CDR3 size: 14 residues. V lost 0 bases, J lost 5 bases, and 10 bases lay in between. The record originates from a study of blood T cell repertoires in COVID-19. The wider study: The cDNA or gDNA used as material had been derived from T cells, B-cell-depleted T cells, or PBMCs.

Assay used: immunoSEQ multiplex PCR; TCRdb lists only in-frame clones, some missing. The sample includes around 280,000 clones, about 90% of them seen just once. This receptor was taken from a woman in her twenties or thirties who had recovered from COVID-19. Material: peripheral blood. The rearrangement uses TRBV3-1 (or the pseudogene TRBV3-2) and TRBJ1-1; D is uncertain. CDR3 in DNA: TGTGCCAGCAGCCAAGATCGGGTTTTAACTGAAGCTTTCTTT. Amino acid sequence: CASSQDRVLTEAFF.